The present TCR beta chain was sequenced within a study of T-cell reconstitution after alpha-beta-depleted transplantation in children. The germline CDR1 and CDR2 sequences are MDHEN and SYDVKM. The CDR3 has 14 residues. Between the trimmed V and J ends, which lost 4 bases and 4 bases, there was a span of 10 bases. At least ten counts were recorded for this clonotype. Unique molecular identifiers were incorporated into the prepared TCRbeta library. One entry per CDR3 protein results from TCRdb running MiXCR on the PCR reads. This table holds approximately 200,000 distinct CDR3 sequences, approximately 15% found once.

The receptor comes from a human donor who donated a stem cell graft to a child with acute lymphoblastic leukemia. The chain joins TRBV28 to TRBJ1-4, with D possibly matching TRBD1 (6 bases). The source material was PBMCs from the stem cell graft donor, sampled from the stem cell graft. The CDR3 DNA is TGTGCCAGCAGTTCCATCAGGGGTAATGAAAAACTGTTTTTT. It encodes CASSSIRGNEKLFF.